A single sample is the source of the 12 T cell receptor beta chains below, sequenced in a study of T cells in Graves' hyperthyroidism and ophthalmopathy. TCR beta CDR3 regions were amplified from RNA. A first-round RT-PCR of the TCR CDR3 used the HTBI primer set. TCRdb reprocessed the multiplex PCR reads via MiXCR and lists one record per CDR3 protein. The sample records fewer than 25,000 distinct CDR3 sequences, roughly 49% being singletons. Specimen: blood. These receptor sequences come from a woman in her 40s with Graves' hyperthyroidism that later progressed to Graves' ophthalmopathy.

In its sample, this clonotype ranks as medium-sized. The chain employs TRBV20-1 and TRBJ2-7; the match to TRBD2 covers 10 bases. Germline-derived CDR1 and CDR2 are DFQATT and SNEGSKA (reference sequence). The J segment lost 9 bases and the V segment lost 6 bases, leaving 8 bases of the junction unmatched. This CDR3 region has 12 residues. The CDR3 protein is CSALAGAPGQYF. The DNA for the CDR3 is TGCAGTGCGCTAGCGGGAGCCCCGGGGCAGTACTTC.

This clonotype is judged medium-sized. The rearrangement uses TRBV19 and TRBJ1-6; D remains ambiguous. Per the germline V gene, CDR1 is LNHDA and CDR2 is SQIVND (reference sequence). V lost 10 bases to trimming and J lost 8 bases, with 18 bases between them. The CDR3 totals 14 residues. In DNA form, the CDR3 reads TGTGCCACCCGAGATCAGCGGCGGGATTCACCCCTCCACTTT. Encoded protein: CATRDQRRDSPLHF.

Remarks on this clonotype: An end of the junction does not agree with germline; a read error may underlie this. This CDR3 reads CASRTDSNQPQHF. CDR3 sequence (DNA): TGTGCCAGCAGGACTGATTCTAATCAGCCCCAGCACTTT. V is TRBV2 and J is TRBJ1-5; D ambiguous. Germline loops: CDR1 SNHLY, CDR2 FYNNEI. The CDR3 contains 13 residues.

V usage is TRBV20-1 and J usage is TRBJ2-7; TRBD2 aligns across 11 bases. Germline V gene lookup returns CDR1 DFQATT and CDR2 SNEGSKA (reference sequence). The ends lost 6 bases at V and 4 bases at J; junction bases unmatched: 2. The CDR3 contains 12 residues. The CDR3 DNA is TGCAGTGCATCTAGCGGGAGGTACGAGCAGTACTTC. Translating gives CSASSGRYEQYF.

The table lists this clonotype with many counts. V usage is TRBV5-1 and J usage is TRBJ2-3; 8 bases are a match to TRBD1. V lost 0 bases and J lost 3; bases outside the gene matches: 3. CDR3 length: 15 residues. Germline V gene data show CDR1 as SGHRS and CDR2 as YFSETQ. DNA for the CDR3: TGCGCCAGCAGCTTGGAAGGACAGGGAACAGATACGCAGTATTTT. This encodes CASSLEGQGTDTQYF. Combining the CDR3 with reference TRBV5-1 and TRBJ2-3 gives the whole variable domain KAGVTQTPRYLIKTRGQQVTLSCSPISGHRSVSWYQQTPGQGLQFLFEYFSETQRNKGNFPGRFSGRQFSNSRSEMNVSTLELGDSALYLCASSLEGQGTDTQYFGPGTRLTVL.

The chain is built from TRBV7-2 and TRBJ1-1; a possible D gene is TRBD1 (5 bases). Between the trimmed V and J ends, which lost 5 bases and 1 base, there was a span of 8 bases. The CDR3 covers 13 residues. Germline CDR1 is SGHTA and CDR2 is FQGNSA. CDR3 in DNA: TGTGCCAGCAGCCATACAGGGAACACTGAAGCTTTCTTT. This gives the protein CASSHTGNTEAFF.

The rearrangement uses TRBV5-8 and TRBJ2-1, with a possible D match to TRBD2 (6 bases). Trimming stripped 5 bases from V and 8 bases from J, with 17 bases between. CDR1 SGHTS and CDR2 YDEGEE come from the germline V gene. The CDR3 runs to 14 residues. In nucleotides, the CDR3 is TGTGCCAGCAGTGAATCGGAGGGGAAGGATGAGCAGTTCTTC. Translating it yields CASSESEGKDEQFF.

This clonotype was counted ten times or more. The rearrangement uses TRBV28 and TRBJ2-3; 7 positions agree with TRBD1. The CDR3 consists of 15 residues. V was pared by 6 bases and J by 4 bases, with 10 bases of the junction left unmatched. Germline CDR1 is MDHEN and CDR2 is SYDVKM. CDR3 loop: CASSGTEKVADTQYF. The DNA of the CDR3 is TGTGCCAGCAGCGGGACAGAGAAAGTCGCAGATACGCAGTATTTT.

This clonotype was picked up many times. CDR3 DNA sequence: TGTGCCAGCAGTGAATTCCGGGGGCCAACCGGCCAGAATGAGCAGTTCTTC. Translating it yields CASSEFRGPTGQNEQFF. The rearrangement joins TRBV6-1 to TRBJ2-1; D is perhaps TRBD1 or TRBD2 (6 bases each). V shed 2 bases and J shed 7 bases, with 21 bases lying between them. The CDR3 length is 17 residues. From germline, CDR1 is MNHNS and CDR2 SASEGT.

This clonotype is a singleton in its sample. The chain combines TRBV7-8 with TRBJ2-7; D is unclear. The germline gives CDR1 SGHVS, CDR2 FQNEAQ. This CDR3 region has 13 residues. CDR3 sequence: CASSADRSYEQCV. CDR3 DNA: TGTGCCAGCAGCGCGGACCGTAGCTACGAGCAGTGCGTC.

V and J are TRBV9 and TRBJ2-1; 9 nucleotides agree with TRBD1. CDR1 is SGDLS and CDR2 is YYNGEE in the germline V gene. V shed 0 bases and J 12 bases; nucleotides not matched to a gene: 10. The CDR3 is 15 amino acids. The CDR3 reads CASSVAPGDRVGQFF. The CDR3, as DNA: TGTGCCAGCAGCGTAGCTCCTGGGGACAGGGTAGGGCAGTTCTTC.

V and J are TRBV27 and TRBJ2-4, with D tentatively TRBD2 (5 bases). Germline V gives CDR1 MNHEY, CDR2 SMNVEV (reference sequence). V was shortened by 6 bases and J by 8 bases, with 17 bases between the two germline ends. The CDR3 contains 14 residues. CDR3 nucleotides: TGTGCCAGCAGGATAAGAGGGCAAAATGACATTCAGTACTTC. Protein: CASRIRGQNDIQYF.